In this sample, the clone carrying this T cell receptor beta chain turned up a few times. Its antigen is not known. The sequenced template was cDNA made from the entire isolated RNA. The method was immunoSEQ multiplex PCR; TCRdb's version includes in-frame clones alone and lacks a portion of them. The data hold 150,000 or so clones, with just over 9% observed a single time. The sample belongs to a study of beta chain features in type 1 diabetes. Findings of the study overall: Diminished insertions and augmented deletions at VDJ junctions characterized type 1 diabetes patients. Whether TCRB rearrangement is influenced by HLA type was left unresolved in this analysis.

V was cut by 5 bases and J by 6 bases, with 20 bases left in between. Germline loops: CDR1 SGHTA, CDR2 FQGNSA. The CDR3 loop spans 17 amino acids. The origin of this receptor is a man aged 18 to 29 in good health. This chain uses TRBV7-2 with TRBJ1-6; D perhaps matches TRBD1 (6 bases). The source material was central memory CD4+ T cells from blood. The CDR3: CASSLHDYRVGNSPLHF. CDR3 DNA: TGTGCCAGCAGCCTGCACGATTACAGGGTTGGTAATTCACCCCTCCACTTT. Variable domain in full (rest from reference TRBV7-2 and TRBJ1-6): GAGVSQSPSNKVTEKGKDVELRCDPISGHTALYWYRQSLGQGLEFLIYFQGNSAPDKSGLPSDRFSAERTGGSVSTLTIQRTQQEDSAVYLCASSLHDYRVGNSPLHFGNGTRLTVT.